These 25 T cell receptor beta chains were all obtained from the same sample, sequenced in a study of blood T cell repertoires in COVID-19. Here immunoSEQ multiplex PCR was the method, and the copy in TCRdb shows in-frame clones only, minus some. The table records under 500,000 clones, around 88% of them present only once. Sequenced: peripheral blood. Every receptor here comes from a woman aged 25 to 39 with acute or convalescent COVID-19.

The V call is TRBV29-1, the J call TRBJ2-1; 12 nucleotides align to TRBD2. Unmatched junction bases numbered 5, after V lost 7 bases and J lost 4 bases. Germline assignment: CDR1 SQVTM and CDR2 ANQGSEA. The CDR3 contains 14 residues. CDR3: CSGRLAGGYNEQFF. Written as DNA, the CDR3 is TGCAGCGGGCGGCTAGCGGGGGGGTACAATGAGCAGTTCTTC.

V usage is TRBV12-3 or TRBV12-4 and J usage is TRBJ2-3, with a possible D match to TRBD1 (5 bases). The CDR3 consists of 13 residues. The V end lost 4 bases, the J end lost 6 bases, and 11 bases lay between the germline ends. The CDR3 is CASSWLQADTQYF. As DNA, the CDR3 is TGTGCCAGCAGTTGGTTACAGGCCGATACGCAGTATTTT.

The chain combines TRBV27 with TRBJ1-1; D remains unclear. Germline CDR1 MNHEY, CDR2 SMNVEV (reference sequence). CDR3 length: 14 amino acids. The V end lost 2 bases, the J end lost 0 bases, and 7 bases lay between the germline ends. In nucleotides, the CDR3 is TGTGCCAGCAGTTTAGGCGGGGTGAACACTGAAGCTTTCTTT. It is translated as CASSLGGVNTEAFF.

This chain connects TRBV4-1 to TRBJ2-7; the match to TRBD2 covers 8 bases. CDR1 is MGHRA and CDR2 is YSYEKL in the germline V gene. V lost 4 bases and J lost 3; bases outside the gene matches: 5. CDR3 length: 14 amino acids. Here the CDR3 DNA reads TGCGCCAGCAGCCTTAGCGGGGCCGGCTACGAGCAGTACTTC. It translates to CASSLSGAGYEQYF.

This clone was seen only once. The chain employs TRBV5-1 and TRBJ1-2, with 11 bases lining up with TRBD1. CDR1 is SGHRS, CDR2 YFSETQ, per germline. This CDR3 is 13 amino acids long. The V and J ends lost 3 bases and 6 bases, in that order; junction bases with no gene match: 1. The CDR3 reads CASSSGQGDGYTF. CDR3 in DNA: TGCGCCAGCAGCTCGGGACAGGGGGATGGCTACACCTTC.

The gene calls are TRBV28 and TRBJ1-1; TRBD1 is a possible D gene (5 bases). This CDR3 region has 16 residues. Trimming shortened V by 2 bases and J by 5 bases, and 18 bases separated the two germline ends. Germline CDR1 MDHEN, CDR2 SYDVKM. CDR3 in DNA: TGTGCCAGCAGTTTAGGCCAGGGCGCGGAGGGTACTGAAGCTTTCTTT. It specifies CASSLGQGAEGTEAFF.

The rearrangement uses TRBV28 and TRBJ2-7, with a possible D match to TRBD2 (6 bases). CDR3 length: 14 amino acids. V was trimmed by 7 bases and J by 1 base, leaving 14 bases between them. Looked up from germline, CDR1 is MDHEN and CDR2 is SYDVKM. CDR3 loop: CASTHSGGSYEQYF. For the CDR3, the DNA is TGTGCCAGCACCCATTCCGGGGGATCCTACGAGCAGTACTTC.

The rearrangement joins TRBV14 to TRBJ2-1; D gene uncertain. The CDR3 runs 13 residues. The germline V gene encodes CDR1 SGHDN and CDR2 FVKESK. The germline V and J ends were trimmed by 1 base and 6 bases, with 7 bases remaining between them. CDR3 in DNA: TGTGCCAGCAGCCAAGTTGCTATCAATGAGCAGTTCTTC. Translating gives CASSQVAINEQFF.

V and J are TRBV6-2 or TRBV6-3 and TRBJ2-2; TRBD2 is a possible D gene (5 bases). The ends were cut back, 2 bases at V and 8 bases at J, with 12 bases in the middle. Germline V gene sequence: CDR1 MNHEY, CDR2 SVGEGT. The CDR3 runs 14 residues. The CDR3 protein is CASSYQRVTGELFF. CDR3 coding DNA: TGTGCCAGCAGTTACCAGAGGGTAACTGGGGAGCTGTTTTTT.

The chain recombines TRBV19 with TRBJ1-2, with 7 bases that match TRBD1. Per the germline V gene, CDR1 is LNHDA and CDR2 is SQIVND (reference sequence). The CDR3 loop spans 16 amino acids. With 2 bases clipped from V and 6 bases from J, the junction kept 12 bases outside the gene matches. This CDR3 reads CASSIPGQNEINGYTF. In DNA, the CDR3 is TGTGCCAGTAGTATACCGGGACAGAATGAAATCAATGGCTACACCTTC.

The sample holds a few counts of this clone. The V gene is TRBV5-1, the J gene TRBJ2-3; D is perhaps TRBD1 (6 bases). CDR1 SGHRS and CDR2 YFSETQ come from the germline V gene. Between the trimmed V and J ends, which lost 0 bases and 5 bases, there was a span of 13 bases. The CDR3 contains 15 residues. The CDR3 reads CASSLDRAGKDTQYF. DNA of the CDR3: TGCGCCAGCAGCTTGGACAGGGCGGGTAAAGATACGCAGTATTTT.

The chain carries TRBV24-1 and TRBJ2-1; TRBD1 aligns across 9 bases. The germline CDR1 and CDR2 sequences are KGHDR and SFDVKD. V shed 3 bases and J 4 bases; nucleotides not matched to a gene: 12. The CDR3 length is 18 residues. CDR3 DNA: TGTGCCACCAGTGATGCTACCCAGGGGACAGGGACTTACAATGAGCAGTTCTTC. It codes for CATSDATQGTGTYNEQFF.

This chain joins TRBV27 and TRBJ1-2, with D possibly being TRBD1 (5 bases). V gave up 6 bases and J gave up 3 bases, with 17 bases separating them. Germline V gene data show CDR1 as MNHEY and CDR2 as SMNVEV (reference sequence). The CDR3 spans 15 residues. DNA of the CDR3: TGTGCCAGCAGAACTCTTGGCAGGGAAGACTATGGCTACACCTTC. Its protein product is CASRTLGREDYGYTF.

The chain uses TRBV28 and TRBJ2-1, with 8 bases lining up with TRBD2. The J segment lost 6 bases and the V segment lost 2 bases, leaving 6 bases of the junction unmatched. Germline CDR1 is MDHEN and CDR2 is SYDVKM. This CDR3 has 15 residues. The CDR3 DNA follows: TGTGCCAGCAGTTTACGGCGGGGGGCTTCCAATGAGCAGTTCTTC. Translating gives CASSLRRGASNEQFF. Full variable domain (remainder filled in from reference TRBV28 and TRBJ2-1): DVKVTQSSRYLVKRTGEKVFLECVQDMDHENMFWYRQDPGLGLRLIYFSYDVKMKEKGDIPEGYSVSREKKERFSLILESASTNQTSMYLCASSLRRGASNEQFFGPGTRLTVL.

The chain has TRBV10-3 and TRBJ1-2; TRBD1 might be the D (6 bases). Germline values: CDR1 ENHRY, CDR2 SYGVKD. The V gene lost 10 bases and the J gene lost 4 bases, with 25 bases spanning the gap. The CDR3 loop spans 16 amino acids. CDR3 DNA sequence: TGTGCCACCCAGACGCGTCAGAAACAGGGTGTCTATGGCTACACCTTC. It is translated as CATQTRQKQGVYGYTF.

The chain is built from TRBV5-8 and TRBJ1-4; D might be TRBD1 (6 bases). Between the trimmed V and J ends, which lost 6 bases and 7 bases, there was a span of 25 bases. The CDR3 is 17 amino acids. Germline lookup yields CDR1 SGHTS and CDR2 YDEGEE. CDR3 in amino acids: CASTSLGSGVAGEKLFF. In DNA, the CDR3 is TGTGCCAGCACTAGCTTGGGGTCAGGGGTGGCCGGTGAAAAACTGTTTTTT.

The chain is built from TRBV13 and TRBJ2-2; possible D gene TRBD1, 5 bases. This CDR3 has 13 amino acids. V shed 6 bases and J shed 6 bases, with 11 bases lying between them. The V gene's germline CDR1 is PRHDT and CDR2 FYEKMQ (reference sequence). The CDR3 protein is CASRGQGAGELFF. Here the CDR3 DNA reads TGTGCCAGCAGGGGGCAAGGGGCCGGGGAGCTGTTTTTT. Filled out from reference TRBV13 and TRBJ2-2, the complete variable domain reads AAGVIQSPRHLIKEKRETATLKCYPIPRHDTVYWYQQGPGQDPQFLISFYEKMQSDKGSIPDRFSAQQFSDYHSELNMSSLELGDSALYFCASRGQGAGELFFGEGSRLTVL.

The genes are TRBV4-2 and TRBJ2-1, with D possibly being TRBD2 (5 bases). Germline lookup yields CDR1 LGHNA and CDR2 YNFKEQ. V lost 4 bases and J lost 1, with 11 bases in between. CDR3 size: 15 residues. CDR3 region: CASSPYGESYNEQFF. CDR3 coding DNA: TGTGCCAGCAGCCCCTACGGGGAATCCTACAATGAGCAGTTCTTC.

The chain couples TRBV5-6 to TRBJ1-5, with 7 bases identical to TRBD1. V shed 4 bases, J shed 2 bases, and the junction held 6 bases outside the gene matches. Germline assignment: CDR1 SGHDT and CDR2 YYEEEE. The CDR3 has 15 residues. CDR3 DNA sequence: TGTGCCAGCAGCGGTGGACAGGACCGCAATCAGCCCCAGCATTTT. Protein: CASSGGQDRNQPQHF.

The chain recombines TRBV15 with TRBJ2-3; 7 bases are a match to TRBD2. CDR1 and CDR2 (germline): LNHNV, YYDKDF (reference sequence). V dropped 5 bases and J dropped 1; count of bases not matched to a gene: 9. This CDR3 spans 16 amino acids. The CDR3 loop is CATSRPVGGGTDTQYF. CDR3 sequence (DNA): TGTGCCACCAGCCGCCCGGTGGGGGGGGGCACAGATACGCAGTATTTT.

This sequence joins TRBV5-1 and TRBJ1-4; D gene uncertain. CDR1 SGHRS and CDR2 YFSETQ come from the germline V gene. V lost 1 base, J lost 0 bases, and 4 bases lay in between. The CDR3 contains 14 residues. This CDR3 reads CASSLQATNEKLFF. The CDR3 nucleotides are TGCGCCAGCAGCTTGCAGGCAACTAATGAAAAACTGTTTTTT. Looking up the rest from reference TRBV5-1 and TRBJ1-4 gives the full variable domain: KAGVTQTPRYLIKTRGQQVTLSCSPISGHRSVSWYQQTPGQGLQFLFEYFSETQRNKGNFPGRFSGRQFSNSRSEMNVSTLELGDSALYLCASSLQATNEKLFFGSGTQLSVL.

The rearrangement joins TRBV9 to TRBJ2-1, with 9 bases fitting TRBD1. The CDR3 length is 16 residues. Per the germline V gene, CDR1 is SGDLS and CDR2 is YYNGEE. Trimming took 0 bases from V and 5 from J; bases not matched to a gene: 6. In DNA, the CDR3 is TGTGCCAGCAGCGTAGGAACAGGGGGCGCTGACAATGAGCAGTTCTTC. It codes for CASSVGTGGADNEQFF.

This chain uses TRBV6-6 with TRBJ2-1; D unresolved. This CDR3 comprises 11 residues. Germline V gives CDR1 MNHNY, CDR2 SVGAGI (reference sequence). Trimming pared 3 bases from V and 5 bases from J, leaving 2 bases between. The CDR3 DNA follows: TGTGCCAGCAGTTATAACAATGAGCAGTTCTTC. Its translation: CASSYNNEQFF.

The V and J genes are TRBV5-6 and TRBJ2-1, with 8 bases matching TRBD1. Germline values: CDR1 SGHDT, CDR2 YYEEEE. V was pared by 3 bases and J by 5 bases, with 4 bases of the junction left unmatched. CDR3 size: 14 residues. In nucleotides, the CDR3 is TGTGCCAGCAGCTATGGACAGGGCAACAATGAGCAGTTCTTC. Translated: CASSYGQGNNEQFF.

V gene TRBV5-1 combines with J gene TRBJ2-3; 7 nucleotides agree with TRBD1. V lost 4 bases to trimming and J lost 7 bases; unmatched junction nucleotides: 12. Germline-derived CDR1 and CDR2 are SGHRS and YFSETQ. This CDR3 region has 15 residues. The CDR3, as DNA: TGCGCCAGCAGCGACAGAGGGGGCGCCGGTTATACGCAGTATTTT. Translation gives CASSDRGGAGYTQYF. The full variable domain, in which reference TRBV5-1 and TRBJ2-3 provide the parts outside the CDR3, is KAGVTQTPRYLIKTRGQQVTLSCSPISGHRSVSWYQQTPGQGLQFLFEYFSETQRNKGNFPGRFSGRQFSNSRSEMNVSTLELGDSALYLCASSDRGGAGYTQYFGPGTRLTVL.